The 30 T cell receptor beta chains presented below share a single source sample, sequenced in a study of T cells after yellow fever vaccination. TCRdb re-analysed the 5' RACE reads in MiXCR, keeping a single row per CDR3 protein. The data contain 500,000 to 650,000 distinct CDR3 sequences, around 16% of them singletons. Here the sequenced sample was PBMCs, taken around 5 days after the first yellow fever vaccination. These receptors were obtained from a man younger than 35 who received the YFV17D yellow fever vaccine.

The rearrangement links TRBV18 to TRBJ2-6; D call uncertain. Germline CDR1 reads KGHSH; CDR2 reads LQKENI. This CDR3 spans 15 amino acids. V was clipped by 1 base and J by 3 bases, with 7 bases between them. This CDR3 reads CASSPLGNGANVLTF. In nucleotides, the CDR3 is TGTGCCAGCTCACCACTGGGAAATGGGGCCAACGTCCTGACTTTC.

This clonotype has more than one count but fewer than ten. The chain recombines TRBV6-6 with TRBJ1-2; D is unresolved. The germline V gene encodes CDR1 MNHNY and CDR2 SVGAGI (reference sequence). V lost 2 bases to trimming and J lost 7 bases, with 11 bases between them. This CDR3 comprises 13 residues. As DNA, the CDR3 is TGTGCCAGCAGTTACGGGCAGCTACCTGGCTACACCTTC. It specifies CASSYGQLPGYTF.

This clonotype was counted between two and nine times. The V and J genes are TRBV4-1 and TRBJ1-1; possibly TRBD1 for D (5 bases). This CDR3 spans 17 amino acids. Per germline, CDR1 MGHRA and CDR2 YSYEKL. V lost 1 base and J lost 0, with 15 bases in between. The CDR3 DNA follows: TGCGCCAGCAGCCAAGGACGGGGGGATTACATGAACACTGAAGCTTTCTTT. Translation: CASSQGRGDYMNTEAFF.

This clonotype occurred a few times. The CDR3 DNA sequence: TGTGCCAGCAGTTTCGCTTCAGGTTATTATGGCTACACCTTC. This sequence encodes CASSFASGYYGYTF. This chain joins TRBV27 and TRBJ1-2; D not resolved. From germline, CDR1 is MNHEY and CDR2 SMNVEV (reference sequence). Trimming stripped 3 bases from V and 5 bases from J, with 13 bases between. CDR3 length: 14 amino acids.

The CDR3 reads CASSHTGTGAHEQYF. The CDR3 DNA follows: TGTGCCAGCAGTCATACCGGGACAGGGGCCCACGAGCAGTACTTC. The rearrangement joins TRBV5-6 to TRBJ2-7, with TRBD1 identical over 10 bases. After removal of 5 bases from V and 5 bases from J, the junction contained 10 bases not matched to a gene. Germline values: CDR1 SGHDT, CDR2 YYEEEE. The CDR3 totals 15 residues.

This clonotype turned up a few times. J is TRBJ2-2 and V is TRBV4-1; TRBD2 agrees at 9 bases. Trimming took 1 base from V and 5 from J; bases not matched to a gene: 2. The germline gives CDR1 MGHRA, CDR2 YSYEKL. There are 15 residues in the CDR3. The CDR3 DNA reads as TGCGCCAGCAGCCAAGTAGCGGGAGTGACCGGGGAGCTGTTTTTT. The encoded protein is CASSQVAGVTGELFF.

This clonotype appeared a few times. The chain employs TRBV5-1 and TRBJ2-2, with D perhaps matching TRBD1 (5 bases). Per germline, CDR1 SGHRS and CDR2 YFSETQ. CDR3 length: 17 residues. The germline V and J ends were trimmed by 5 bases and 3 bases, with 20 bases remaining between them. The DNA for the CDR3 is TGCGCCAGCAGGGTCGCTCCAGGGCAAACTGACACCGGGGAGCTGTTTTTT. Its translation: CASRVAPGQTDTGELFF.

The chain carries TRBV3-1 and TRBJ1-1; D is unresolved. The CDR3 length is 15 residues. Trimming took 1 base from V and 7 from J, leaving 16 bases between them. Per germline, CDR1 LGHDT and CDR2 YNNKEL (reference sequence). For the CDR3, the DNA is TGTGCCAGCAGCCAAGCCCGGTCCTTCGTTAATGAAGCTTTCTTT. Translation gives CASSQARSFVNEAFF.

The chain carries TRBV13 and TRBJ1-1; the D gene is possibly TRBD1 (5 bases). The germline V and J ends were trimmed by 5 bases and 5 bases, with 18 bases remaining between them. This CDR3 region has 15 residues. Germline-derived CDR1 and CDR2 are PRHDT and FYEKMQ (reference sequence). The CDR3 DNA is TGTGCCAGCAGCCCCAGGACTGCATCAGGGACTGAAGCTTTCTTT. Translating gives CASSPRTASGTEAFF. Full variable domain (remainder filled in from reference TRBV13 and TRBJ1-1): AAGVIQSPRHLIKEKRETATLKCYPIPRHDTVYWYQQGPGQDPQFLISFYEKMQSDKGSIPDRFSAQQFSDYHSELNMSSLELGDSALYFCASSPRTASGTEAFFGQGTRLTVV.

V and J are TRBV7-6 and TRBJ1-4; 7 nucleotides line up with TRBD1. From germline, CDR1 is SGHVS and CDR2 FNYEAQ. CDR3 size: 13 residues. Trimming took 5 bases from V and 6 from J; bases not matched to a gene: 3. This CDR3 is CASSEGADEKLFF. In nucleotides, the CDR3 is TGTGCCAGCAGCGAGGGGGCGGATGAAAAACTGTTTTTT.

The chain carries TRBV5-4 and TRBJ2-7; perhaps D is TRBD1 or TRBD2 (6 bases each). The CDR3 consists of 14 residues. Germline V gene sequence: CDR1 SGHNT, CDR2 YYREEE (reference sequence). V lost 5 bases and J 2 bases, leaving 14 bases between the germline ends. CDR3 protein: CASRTWGAAYEQYV. CDR3 coding DNA: TGTGCCAGCAGGACTTGGGGGGCGGCCTACGAGCAGTACGTC.

The chain has TRBV7-3 and TRBJ2-1, with D perhaps matching TRBD1 or TRBD2 (5 bases each). Trimming left V 4 bases short and J 8 bases short, with 15 bases between. This CDR3 has 14 amino acids. CDR1 and CDR2 (germline): SGHTA, FQGTGA. The CDR3 sequence is CASSWGPLGDEQFF. CDR3 coding DNA: TGTGCCAGCAGCTGGGGACCTTTAGGGGATGAGCAGTTCTTC.

This clonotype came up many times. The chain is built from TRBV6-5 and TRBJ1-5; 7 bases align to TRBD1. CDR1 is MNHEY, CDR2 SVGAGI, per germline. The CDR3 length is 16 residues. Unmatched junction bases numbered 4, after V lost 0 bases and J lost 2 bases. CDR3 in DNA: TGTGCCAGCAGTTACTCAGGGGGCGCCGGCAATCAGCCCCAGCATTTT. It yields the protein CASSYSGGAGNQPQHF.

This clonotype was found a few times. CDR3 region: CASSSRDGSYNEQFF. In nucleotides, the CDR3 is TGTGCCAGCAGTAGCCGGGACGGATCCTACAATGAGCAGTTCTTC. The V call is TRBV12-3 or TRBV12-4, the J call TRBJ2-1; perhaps D is TRBD1 or TRBD2 (5 bases each). The CDR3 loop spans 15 amino acids. Trimming removed 5 bases at V and 1 base at J, with 12 bases between.

This clonotype was picked up many times. The chain combines TRBV6-1 with TRBJ1-1; 8 nucleotides line up with TRBD1. Per the germline V gene, CDR1 is MNHNS and CDR2 is SASEGT. The CDR3 covers 14 residues. After removal of 6 bases from V and 3 bases from J, the junction contained 6 bases not matched to a gene. The CDR3 protein is CASRNLQGDTEAFF. In DNA form, the CDR3 reads TGTGCCAGCAGAAACCTACAGGGGGACACTGAAGCTTTCTTT.

The CDR3 is CASSYGDRVGPEAFF. The CDR3 DNA follows: TGTGCCAGCAGTTACGGGGACAGGGTAGGTCCTGAAGCTTTCTTT. The chain recombines TRBV6-5 with TRBJ1-1, with 9 bases identical to TRBD1. V shed 2 bases and J 6 bases; nucleotides not matched to a gene: 7. This CDR3 region has 15 residues. CDR1 is MNHEY and CDR2 is SVGAGI in the germline V gene.

This clonotype was seen more than once but under ten times. The V gene is TRBV29-1, the J gene TRBJ2-5; 7 nucleotides agree with TRBD2. The CDR3 extends over 15 amino acids. V gave up 2 bases and J gave up 0 bases; unmatched junction bases: 6. Germline V gene sequence: CDR1 SQVTM, CDR2 ANQGSEA. CDR3 in DNA: TGCAGCGTTGAATTCCAGACTAGCTACCAAGAGACCCAGTACTTC. This translates into CSVEFQTSYQETQYF.

Only a few counts were recorded for this clonotype. The rearrangement joins TRBV7-2 to TRBJ1-5; D gene ambiguous. CDR1 and CDR2 from the germline V gene are SGHTA and FQGNSA. The CDR3 spans 12 residues. Trimming removed 3 bases at V and 6 bases at J, with 6 bases between. For the CDR3, the DNA is TGTGCCAGCAGCTTTTATTTTCAGCCCCAGCATTTT. It translates to CASSFYFQPQHF.

This clonotype was counted between two and nine times. The genes are TRBV12-3 or TRBV12-4 and TRBJ1-2; possible D gene TRBD1, 6 bases. Trimming removed 7 bases at V and 5 bases at J, with 14 bases between. This CDR3 spans 13 amino acids. CDR3 bases: TGTGCCAGCAATCCAGGGGAAGGGTATGGCTACACCTTC. This codes for CASNPGEGYGYTF.

This clonotype was counted only a few times. The V call is TRBV3-1, the J call TRBJ2-5; D may be TRBD1 or TRBD2 (5 bases each). The CDR3 covers 15 residues. With 1 base removed from V and 2 bases from J, the gap between germline ends came to 11 bases. Germline V CDR1 and CDR2: LGHDT, YNNKEL (reference sequence). CDR3 DNA: TGTGCCAGCAGCCAAGGTGGGACGGGACAAGAGACCCAGTACTTC. It is translated as CASSQGGTGQETQYF.

The chain is built from TRBV4-2 and TRBJ1-4; D is possibly TRBD1 (6 bases). V gave up 3 bases and J gave up 4 bases, with 18 bases separating them. In germline, CDR1 is LGHNA, CDR2 YNFKEQ. The CDR3 contains 17 residues. Written as DNA, the CDR3 is TGTGCCAGCAGCCACGTAGGGGGTTTTGGAGGTAATGAAAAACTGTTTTTT. Amino acid sequence: CASSHVGGFGGNEKLFF.

This clonotype occurred a few times. The J gene is TRBJ2-2, the V gene TRBV5-4, with D perhaps assigned TRBD1 or TRBD2 (5 bases each). V lost 4 bases, J lost 2 bases, and 15 bases lay in between. Germline values: CDR1 SGHNT, CDR2 YYREEE (reference sequence). The CDR3 runs 16 residues. CDR3 loop: CASSHPGRDNTGELFF. The CDR3 coding sequence is TGTGCCAGCAGCCACCCCGGCAGGGACAACACCGGGGAGCTGTTTTTT. The whole variable domain, remainder taken from reference TRBV5-4 and TRBJ2-2, is ETGVTQSPTHLIKTRGQQVTLRCSSQSGHNTVSWYQQALGQGPQFIFQYYREEENGRGNFPPRFSGLQFPNYSSELNVNALELDDSALYLCASSHPGRDNTGELFFGEGSRLTVL.

This clonotype came up a few times. V is TRBV12-3 or TRBV12-4 and J is TRBJ2-3, with D hard to call. The CDR3 loop spans 15 amino acids. Trimming cost V 5 bases and J 2 bases, with 14 bases left between them. The CDR3 coding sequence is TGTGCCAGCAGTCCCCGGGCCCTCCTCACAGATACGCAGTATTTT. Translation gives CASSPRALLTDTQYF.

This clonotype has a handful of counts. The chain combines TRBV4-3 with TRBJ1-3, with a tentative D call TRBD1 (6 bases). There are 17 residues in the CDR3. Trimming stripped 0 bases from V and 4 bases from J, with 16 bases between. Germline CDR1 reads LGHNA; CDR2 reads YSLEER. CDR3 nucleotides: TGCGCCAGCAGCCAAGATATCCGACAGGCTGAAGGAAACACCATATATTTT. Its translation is CASSQDIRQAEGNTIYF.

The chain combines TRBV2 with TRBJ2-5; D perhaps matches TRBD2 (6 bases). Trimming removed 8 bases from V and 6 bases from J, with 22 bases in between. This CDR3 region has 15 residues. Looked up from germline, CDR1 is SNHLY and CDR2 is FYNNEI. Here the CDR3 reads CASGPGTLSGKTQYF. The DNA of the CDR3 is TGTGCCAGCGGGCCAGGGACTCTGTCGGGGAAGACCCAGTACTTC.

The chain employs TRBV28 and TRBJ2-5; 8 bases are shared with TRBD1. V was pared by 6 bases and J by 5 bases, with 2 bases of the junction left unmatched. There are 12 residues in the CDR3. Germline CDR1 MDHEN, CDR2 SYDVKM. The CDR3 DNA sequence: TGTGCCAGCAGGGGACAGGTCGAGACCCAGTACTTC. Translated, it gives CASRGQVETQYF. Based on the CDR3 plus reference TRBV28 and TRBJ2-5, the full variable domain is DVKVTQSSRYLVKRTGEKVFLECVQDMDHENMFWYRQDPGLGLRLIYFSYDVKMKEKGDIPEGYSVSREKKERFSLILESASTNQTSMYLCASRGQVETQYFGPGTRLLVL.

This clonotype was picked up a small number of times. The gene calls are TRBV5-1 and TRBJ2-1, with TRBD1 identical over 8 bases. V lost 4 bases and J lost 0; bases outside the gene matches: 6. The CDR3 is made up of 16 amino acids. In germline, CDR1 is SGHRS, CDR2 YFSETQ. CDR3 sequence reads: CASSRWTGHSYNEQFF. CDR3 coding DNA: TGCGCCAGCAGCAGATGGACAGGGCACTCCTACAATGAGCAGTTCTTC.

This clonotype was seen at least ten times. CDR3 amino acids: CASSPSGRYSNQPQHF. The CDR3, as DNA: TGTGCCAGCTCACCCTCCGGACGGTATAGCAATCAGCCCCAGCATTTT. The V and J genes are TRBV18 and TRBJ1-5; D is ambiguous. Germline lookup yields CDR1 KGHSH and CDR2 LQKENI. V dropped 3 bases and J dropped 0 bases, with 12 bases sitting between them. The CDR3 has 16 amino acids. Full variable domain (missing parts from reference TRBV18 and TRBJ1-5): NAGVMQNPRHLVRRRGQEARLRCSPMKGHSHVYWYRQLPEEGLKFMVYLQKENIIDESGMPKERFSAEFPKEGPSILRIQQVVRGDSAAYFCASSPSGRYSNQPQHFGDGTRLSIL.

There are a few counts of this clonotype. The chain recombines TRBV27 with TRBJ1-2; D may be TRBD1 (5 bases). V dropped 5 bases and J dropped 6 bases, with 7 bases sitting between them. Germline CDR1 MNHEY, CDR2 SMNVEV (reference sequence). This CDR3 is built from 11 residues. The CDR3: CASSQGNGYTF. The CDR3 DNA reads as TGTGCCAGCAGTCAGGGAAATGGCTACACCTTC.

With regard to this clonotype: One end of the junction is discordant with germline, which a read error may explain. V usage is TRBV7-8 and J usage is TRBJ2-7; 7 nucleotides align to TRBD1. The CDR3 consists of 13 residues. CDR1 SGHVS and CDR2 FQNEAQ come from the germline V gene. The CDR3 region is CSVGQGVNYEQYF. The CDR3 bases are TGCTCAGTGGGGCAGGGGGTAAACTACGAGCAGTACTTC.